The 26 T cell receptor beta chains presented below share a single source sample, sequenced in a study of technical replicates of blood from several donors. Method: immunoSEQ multiplex PCR; TCRdb's copy keeps in-frame clones and lacks some. Of about 14,000 clones in the sample, around 80% were seen once. Sequencing was done on a sample of PBMCs. These receptors came from a human donor in good health.

V gene TRBV27 combines with J gene TRBJ2-7; 8 positions match TRBD1. Germline V gene lookup returns CDR1 MNHEY and CDR2 SMNVEV (reference sequence). Unmatched junction bases numbered 8, after V lost 7 bases and J lost 0 bases. This CDR3 contains 15 residues. The CDR3: CASNKQGGSSYEQYF. CDR3 DNA sequence: TGTGCCAGCAATAAACAGGGGGGAAGCTCCTACGAGCAGTACTTC.

The chain recombines TRBV6-4 with TRBJ2-3, with D possibly being TRBD2 (5 bases). Between the trimmed V and J ends, which lost 5 bases and 2 bases, there was a span of 14 bases. The germline V gene encodes CDR1 MRHNA and CDR2 SNTAGT. The length of the CDR3 is 15 residues. CDR3 loop: CASSFYGGHTDTQYF. The CDR3 DNA reads as TGTGCCAGCAGTTTTTACGGCGGGCACACAGATACGCAGTATTTT.

The genes are TRBV11-1 and TRBJ2-1; 12 bases line up with TRBD1. The CDR3 loop spans 17 amino acids. The V gene's germline CDR1 is SGHAT and CDR2 FQDESV (reference sequence). After removal of 2 bases from V and 7 bases from J, the junction contained 9 bases not matched to a gene. The DNA for the CDR3 is TGTGCCAGCAGCTTAAGGGGCCGGGACAGGGGGCGTAATGAGCAGTTCTTC. Its translation is CASSLRGRDRGRNEQFF.

The chain combines TRBV7-6 with TRBJ2-1, with 11 bases that match TRBD1. The V gene's germline CDR1 is SGHVS and CDR2 FNYEAQ. There are 19 residues in the CDR3. V gave up 5 bases and J gave up 2 bases; unmatched junction bases: 14. CDR3 in DNA: TGTGCCAGCAGCCAGAAGGGACAGGGGGGAACGGCCGCCTACAATGAGCAGTTCTTC. As protein: CASSQKGQGGTAAYNEQFF.

The CDR3 DNA is TGTGCCAGCAGTGTTGACAGGGTGAACACCGGGGAGCTGTTTTTT. Residues: CASSVDRVNTGELFF. This chain uses TRBV7-6 with TRBJ2-2, with 7 bases that match TRBD1. The trim removed 6 bases at V and 1 base at J, leaving 5 bases unmatched. The CDR3 extends over 15 amino acids. Germline lookup yields CDR1 SGHVS and CDR2 FNYEAQ.

The table lists this clone with a few counts. J is TRBJ1-5 and V is TRBV7-2; D gene uncertain. Trimming stripped 1 base from V and 0 bases from J, with 7 bases between. CDR3 size: 15 residues. Germline assignment: CDR1 SGHTA and CDR2 FQGNSA. Written as DNA, the CDR3 is TGTGCCAGCAGCTTAGTGTCGGGTAGCAATCAGCCCCAGCATTTT. Translated: CASSLVSGSNQPQHF.

V and J are TRBV11-2 and TRBJ2-3; 10 nucleotides agree with TRBD2. The V gene end was trimmed by 5 bases and the J gene end by 0 bases; junction bases not matched to a gene: 5. CDR3 length: 16 amino acids. CDR1 is SGHAT, CDR2 FQNNGV, per germline. The CDR3 protein is CASSPLAGTSTDTQYF. CDR3 coding DNA: TGTGCCAGCAGCCCACTAGCGGGAACTAGCACAGATACGCAGTATTTT.

The rearrangement uses TRBV5-1 and TRBJ2-2; TRBD2 matches at 12 bases. V shed 2 bases and J 7 bases; nucleotides not matched to a gene: 6. Germline-derived CDR1 and CDR2 are SGHRS and YFSETQ. The CDR3 contains 16 residues. CDR3 loop: CASSFRTSGIGGELFF. In DNA form, the CDR3 reads TGCGCCAGCAGCTTCCGGACTAGCGGGATTGGCGGGGAGCTGTTTTTT.

The CDR3 reads CASSYGTSGLQETQYF. In DNA form, the CDR3 reads TGTGCCAGCAGCTACGGGACTAGCGGGCTCCAAGAGACCCAGTACTTC. The chain joins TRBV7-6 to TRBJ2-5; 12 positions match TRBD2. The germline V gene encodes CDR1 SGHVS and CDR2 FNYEAQ. The length of the CDR3 is 16 residues. Unmatched junction bases numbered 4, after V lost 4 bases and J lost 1 base. Together with reference TRBV7-6 and TRBJ2-5, the CDR3 gives the full variable domain: GAGVSQSPRYKVTKRGQDVALRCDPISGHVSLYWYRQALGQGPEFLTYFNYEAQQDKSGLPNDRFSAERPEGSISTLTIQRTEQRDSAMYRCASSYGTSGLQETQYFGPGTRLLVL.

The gene calls are TRBV30 and TRBJ1-1, with no clear D. CDR3 length equals 13 residues. V dropped 0 bases and J dropped 11 bases, with 16 bases sitting between them. CDR1 and CDR2 from the germline V gene are GTSNPN and SVGIG (reference sequence). CDR3 in amino acids: CAWSVPIVGRAFF. The CDR3, as DNA: TGTGCCTGGAGTGTTCCCATAGTTGGTCGGGCTTTCTTT.

The chain combines TRBV5-6 with TRBJ1-2, with D tentatively TRBD1 (6 bases). The CDR3 length is 13 residues. Trimming pared 6 bases from V and 1 base from J, leaving 10 bases between. Germline V gene data show CDR1 as SGHDT and CDR2 as YYEEEE. Written as DNA, the CDR3 is TGTGCCAGCAACCGACAGGATAACTATGGCTACACCTTC. Amino acid sequence: CASNRQDNYGYTF. Combining the CDR3 with reference TRBV5-6 and TRBJ1-2 gives the whole variable domain DAGVTQSPTHLIKTRGQQVTLRCSPKSGHDTVSWYQQALGQGPQFIFQYYEEEERQRGNFPDRFSGHQFPNYSSELNVNALLLGDSALYLCASNRQDNYGYTFGSGTRLTVV.

V is TRBV10-1 and J is TRBJ1-1; 9 bases match TRBD1. CDR3 length: 11 amino acids. V trimming: 4 bases; J trimming: 11 bases; junction bases outside the gene matches: 2. The V gene's germline CDR1 is WNHNN and CDR2 SYGVQD (reference sequence). This chain's CDR3 is CASSAQGAAFF. Written as DNA, the CDR3 is TGCGCCAGCAGTGCACAGGGGGCGGCTTTCTTT.

This chain links TRBV6-6 with TRBJ1-3; 8 nucleotides agree with TRBD1. From germline, CDR1 is MNHNY and CDR2 SVGAGI (reference sequence). Trimming took 2 bases from V and 0 from J; bases not matched to a gene: 3. There are 16 residues in the CDR3. The CDR3 DNA follows: TGTGCCAGCAGTTACCGGGACAGGTACTCTGGAAACACCATATATTTT. This sequence encodes CASSYRDRYSGNTIYF.

The chain couples TRBV30 to TRBJ2-3, with 10 bases fitting TRBD2. Germline V gene lookup returns CDR1 GTSNPN and CDR2 SVGIG (reference sequence). The CDR3 totals 14 residues. Trimming at V came to 7 bases and at J to 0 bases, leaving 4 bases not matched to a gene. The CDR3 sequence is CALTSGPSTDTQYF. The CDR3 region has the DNA TGTGCCTTGACTAGCGGGCCCAGCACAGATACGCAGTATTTT.

The chain couples TRBV9 to TRBJ2-1; D may be TRBD2 (5 bases). The CDR3 has 16 amino acids. Germline lookup yields CDR1 SGDLS and CDR2 YYNGEE. The V and J ends lost 0 bases and 2 bases respectively, with 12 bases between them. CDR3 coding DNA: TGTGCCAGCAGCGTAGGAGGGAGAGGCGCCTACAATGAGCAGTTCTTC. Encoded protein: CASSVGGRGAYNEQFF.

The V call is TRBV7-9, the J call TRBJ1-1; 10 bases match TRBD1. This CDR3 is 15 amino acids long. J gave up 1 base and V 4 bases, and 3 bases lay outside the gene matches. From germline, CDR1 is SEHNR and CDR2 FQNEAQ (reference sequence). DNA for the CDR3: TGTGCCAGCAGCTCATGGGACAGGGGGAACACTGAAGCTTTCTTT. This sequence encodes CASSSWDRGNTEAFF.

This clone has a handful of counts. The chain links TRBV6-5 to TRBJ1-2; no definite D call. The CDR3 length is 15 residues. CDR1 and CDR2 (germline): MNHEY, SVGAGI. Deletions cut 0 bases from V and 6 bases from J, with 14 bases between. The CDR3 DNA sequence: TGTGCCAGCAGTTACTCGAGTGTGGGGAGGGATGGCTACACCTTC. Protein product: CASSYSSVGRDGYTF.

V gene TRBV7-9 combines with J gene TRBJ2-2, with 7 bases aligning to TRBD1. Losses at the gene ends were 11 bases for V and 1 base for J; bases not matched to a gene: 1. Germline V gene lookup returns CDR1 SEHNR and CDR2 FQNEAQ (reference sequence). The CDR3 extends over 12 amino acids. The CDR3 region is CAGDRNTGELFF. DNA of the CDR3: TGTGCCGGGGACAGGAACACCGGGGAGCTGTTTTTT.

The chain links TRBV30 to TRBJ1-1; D may be TRBD1 (5 bases). The germline V gene encodes CDR1 GTSNPN and CDR2 SVGIG (reference sequence). Deletions cut 3 bases from V and 6 bases from J, with 23 bases between. The CDR3 is 16 residues long. This CDR3 reads CAWSTFGGRVTAEAFF. In DNA form, the CDR3 reads TGTGCCTGGAGCACCTTCGGGGGTAGGGTTACAGCTGAAGCTTTCTTT.

This chain uses TRBV28 with TRBJ2-7, with D possibly matching TRBD1 (5 bases). CDR1 and CDR2 (germline): MDHEN, SYDVKM. The V gene lost 1 base and the J gene lost 7 bases, with 17 bases spanning the gap. The CDR3 is 15 amino acids. CDR3 bases: TGTGCCAGCAGTTTATATGGGGCGTCTGGGGTGGAGCAGTACTTC. As protein: CASSLYGASGVEQYF.

The V call is TRBV4-1, the J call TRBJ2-3; no definite D call. Trimming pared 1 base from V and 3 bases from J, leaving 11 bases between. The germline gives CDR1 MGHRA, CDR2 YSYEKL. There are 15 residues in the CDR3. The CDR3 spells CASSQGFVGTDTQYF. The CDR3 DNA sequence: TGCGCCAGCAGCCAAGGTTTCGTCGGGACAGATACGCAGTATTTT.

In nucleotides, the CDR3 is TGCAGCGTTGATGGCGCCGCGACTAGCCAGCCTACTCCTCAGGATACGCAGTATTTT. Encoded protein: CSVDGAATSQPTPQDTQYF. The rearrangement links TRBV29-1 to TRBJ2-3, with TRBD2 identical over 7 bases. Germline CDR1 is SQVTM and CDR2 is ANQGSEA. The CDR3 loop spans 19 amino acids. Losses at the gene ends were 3 bases for V and 6 bases for J; bases not matched to a gene: 24.

The rearrangement links TRBV2 to TRBJ1-5; D is ambiguous. CDR1 is SNHLY and CDR2 is FYNNEI in the germline V gene. V lost 3 bases and J 6 bases, leaving 9 bases between the germline ends. The CDR3 sequence is 13 residues long. The CDR3 protein is CASSDHPGQPQHF. The CDR3 DNA follows: TGTGCCAGCAGTGATCACCCGGGTCAGCCCCAGCATTTT.

The V gene is TRBV19, the J gene TRBJ2-5; D gene unclear. V lost 2 bases and J lost 1, with 8 bases in between. Germline assignment: CDR1 LNHDA and CDR2 SQIVND (reference sequence). The CDR3 runs 14 residues. DNA for the CDR3: TGTGCCAGTAGTATACGGTCGGGCCAAGAGACCCAGTACTTC. This encodes CASSIRSGQETQYF.

V usage is TRBV10-1 and J usage is TRBJ2-2; maybe TRBD1 (5 bases). V was cut by 3 bases and J by 3 bases, with 11 bases left in between. CDR3 size: 15 residues. Germline CDR1 reads WNHNN; CDR2 reads SYGVQD (reference sequence). CDR3 coding DNA: TGCGCCAGCAGTGAAAACAGCAGGGACACCGGGGAGCTGTTTTTT. Protein product: CASSENSRDTGELFF.

The chain couples TRBV20-1 to TRBJ2-7; D remains ambiguous. CDR3 length: 11 amino acids. Trimming pared 0 bases from V and 4 bases from J, leaving 4 bases between. Germline loops: CDR1 DFQATT, CDR2 SNEGSKA (reference sequence). The CDR3 bases are TGCAGTGCTAGAGATCAATACGAGCAGTACTTC. It is translated as CSARDQYEQYF.